The 9 T cell receptor beta chains below come from one sample, sequenced in a study of cytomegalovirus exposure and HLA in healthy donors. 13 Jbeta primers and 60 Vbeta primers were used for the PCR. Produced via immunoSEQ multiplex PCR; TCRdb's table is partial and in-frame only. The sample includes 50,000 or so clones, around 70% of them seen just once. What was sequenced was PBMCs. These receptors all come from a woman aged 50 to 60 in good health and CMV-seronegative.

This clone was counted only a few times. CDR3 region: CASSQDFSTVGSPLHF. The DNA of the CDR3 is TGCGCCAGCAGCCAAGATTTCTCTACAGTCGGATCACCCCTCCACTTT. This sequence joins TRBV4-3 and TRBJ1-6, with D unclear. Between the trimmed V and J ends, which lost 0 bases and 10 bases, there was a span of 16 bases. The CDR3 contains 16 residues. The germline CDR1 and CDR2 sequences are LGHNA and YSLEER.

The V and J genes are TRBV10-3 and TRBJ2-3; 12 positions agree with TRBD2. The CDR3 extends over 14 amino acids. Losses at the gene ends were 5 bases for V and 4 bases for J; bases not matched to a gene: 1. The germline V gene encodes CDR1 ENHRY and CDR2 SYGVKD. This CDR3 reads CAISTSGGSDTQYF. CDR3 bases: TGTGCCATCAGTACTAGCGGGGGGTCAGATACGCAGTATTTT.

The V call is TRBV5-6, the J call TRBJ2-7, with D perhaps matching TRBD1 (5 bases). CDR1 SGHDT and CDR2 YYEEEE come from the germline V gene. CDR3 length equals 13 residues. V lost 0 bases and J lost 3, with 7 bases in between. CDR3 region: CASSLGGVYEQYF. The CDR3 nucleotides are TGTGCCAGCAGCTTGGGGGGCGTCTACGAGCAGTACTTC.

V and J are TRBV7-2 and TRBJ1-2; the D gene is possibly TRBD1 (5 bases). Trimming removed 6 bases at V and 8 bases at J, with 16 bases between. Germline lookup yields CDR1 SGHTA and CDR2 FQGNSA. The CDR3 sequence is 13 residues long. The CDR3 region has the DNA TGTGCCAGCAGTTACCTCAGGGAAACGGGCTACACCTTC. Its protein is CASSYLRETGYTF.

V is TRBV7-9 and J is TRBJ1-4; maybe TRBD1 (6 bases). Germline V CDR1 and CDR2: SEHNR, FQNEAQ (reference sequence). The length of the CDR3 is 14 residues. Deletions cut 2 bases from V and 3 bases from J, with 7 bases between. CDR3 sequence reads: CASSLRQANEKLFF. CDR3 nucleotides: TGTGCCAGCAGCTTAAGACAGGCTAATGAAAAACTGTTTTTT.

In this sample, this clone turned up a few times. A far larger clone is off by one base, so a read error is likely. The V and J genes are TRBV27 and TRBJ2-7; 8 nucleotides align to TRBD2. The V and J ends lost 6 bases and 2 bases, in that order; junction bases with no gene match: 9. Germline CDR1 MNHEY, CDR2 SMNVEV (reference sequence). This CDR3 has 15 residues. This CDR3 reads CASRKWAGGPYEQYV. In DNA form, the CDR3 reads TGTGCCAGCAGGAAATGGGCGGGGGGACCCTACGAGCAGTACGTC.

This chain uses TRBV7-6 with TRBJ2-1; the D is unclear. V was trimmed by 1 base and J by 3 bases, leaving 16 bases between them. Per germline, CDR1 SGHVS and CDR2 FNYEAQ. CDR3 length: 17 amino acids. The DNA of the CDR3 is TGTGCCAGCAGCTTAGTTGGTCCGTACAGCAACTACAATGAGCAGTTCTTC. It translates to CASSLVGPYSNYNEQFF.

The CDR3 loop is CASSFLAGYNEQFF. The CDR3 DNA sequence: TGTGCCAGCAGTTTTCTAGCGGGGTACAATGAGCAGTTCTTC. The V gene is TRBV28, the J gene TRBJ2-1, with 9 bases lining up with TRBD2. Trimming at V came to 3 bases and at J to 4 bases, leaving 1 base not matched to a gene. The CDR3 runs 14 residues. The germline V gene encodes CDR1 MDHEN and CDR2 SYDVKM.

This clone was detected once. Written as DNA, the CDR3 is TGTGCCACCAACACCGGGACAGGGACCGAGACCCAGTACTTC. It encodes CATNTGTGTETQYF. The genes are TRBV2 and TRBJ2-5; 9 nucleotides align to TRBD1. The CDR3 is 14 residues long. V lost 10 bases to trimming and J lost 5 bases; unmatched junction nucleotides: 11. CDR1 and CDR2 from the germline V gene are SNHLY and FYNNEI.